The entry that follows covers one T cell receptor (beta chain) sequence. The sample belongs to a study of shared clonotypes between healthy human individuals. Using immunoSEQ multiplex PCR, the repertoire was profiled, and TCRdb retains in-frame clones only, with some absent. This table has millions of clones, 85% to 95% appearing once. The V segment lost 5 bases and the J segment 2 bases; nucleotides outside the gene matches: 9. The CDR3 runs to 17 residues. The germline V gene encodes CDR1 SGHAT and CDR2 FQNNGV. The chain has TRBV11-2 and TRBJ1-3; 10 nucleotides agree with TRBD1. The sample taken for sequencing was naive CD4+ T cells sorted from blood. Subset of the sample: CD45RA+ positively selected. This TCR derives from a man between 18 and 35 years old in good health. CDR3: CASSLRPGQGTGNTIYF. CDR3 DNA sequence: TGTGCCAGCAGCCTACGACCGGGACAGGGGACTGGAAACACCATATATTTT.